This T cell receptor beta chain is from a study of control samples from healthy donors and cancer patients. A single count supports this clone. This CDR3 is built from 14 residues. The V end lost 4 bases, the J end lost 0 bases, and 8 bases lay between the germline ends. Per germline, CDR1 SGHVS and CDR2 FNYEAQ. Sequencing used immunoSEQ multiplex PCR; TCRdb keeps in-frame clones, though not all of them. The sample holds under 150,000 clones, about nine tenths seen once. V gene TRBV7-6 combines with J gene TRBJ2-3; D remains ambiguous. The receptor was derived from a man aged 50-59 years with head and neck cancer. Sample: PBMCs. CDR3 DNA sequence: TGTGCCAGCAGCTCGGACGCTAGCACAGATACGCAGTATTTT. This encodes CASSSDASTDTQYF.